This TCR beta chain derives from a study of blood T cell repertoires in COVID-19. The cohort comprised adults aged about 18 to 100 years residing in under 25 US areas. Participants were placed into cohorts based on the clinical history they reported. Two negative PCRs, clearance, or symptom resolution had been documented for recovered Cohort 3 donors. The germline CDR1 and CDR2 sequences are SGHVS and FNYEAQ. The CDR3 has 18 residues. J was trimmed by 2 bases and V by 0 bases; bases with no gene match: 6. Under the authors' procedure: Amplifying reference gene primers gave estimates of nucleated cell counts. The data were produced by immunoSEQ multiplex PCR, yet TCRdb's version contains in-frame clones alone and is incomplete. Clone size and the V and J calls come from that table; the DNA yielded D and trimming. The table has some 250,000 clones, over 75% seen once.

Sequencing used PBMCs or T cells enriched from blood (not recorded which). The gene calls are TRBV7-6 and TRBJ2-1, with 11 bases aligning to TRBD1. This TCR was sampled from a woman aged 45-59 years who had recovered from COVID-19. The CDR3 DNA is TGTGCCAGCAGCTTAGCGAGGACAGGGGGCTCCCCCTACAATGAGCAGTTCTTC. Protein: CASSLARTGGSPYNEQFF.